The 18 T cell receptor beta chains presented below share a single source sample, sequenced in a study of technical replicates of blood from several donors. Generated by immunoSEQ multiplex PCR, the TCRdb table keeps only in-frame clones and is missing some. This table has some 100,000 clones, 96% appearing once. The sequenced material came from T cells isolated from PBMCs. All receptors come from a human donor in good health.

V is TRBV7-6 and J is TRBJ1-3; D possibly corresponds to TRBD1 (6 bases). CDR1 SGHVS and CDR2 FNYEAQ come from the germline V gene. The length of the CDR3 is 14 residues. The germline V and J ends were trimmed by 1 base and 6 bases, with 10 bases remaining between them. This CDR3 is CASSLGGLANTIYF. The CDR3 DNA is TGTGCCAGCAGCTTAGGGGGGCTTGCAAACACCATATATTTT.

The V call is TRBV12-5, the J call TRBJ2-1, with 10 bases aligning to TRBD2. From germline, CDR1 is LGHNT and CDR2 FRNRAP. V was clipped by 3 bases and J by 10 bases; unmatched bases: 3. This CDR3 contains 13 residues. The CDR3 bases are TGTGCTAGTGGTTTAGCGGGAGGGCCCGAGCAGTTCTTC. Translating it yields CASGLAGGPEQFF.

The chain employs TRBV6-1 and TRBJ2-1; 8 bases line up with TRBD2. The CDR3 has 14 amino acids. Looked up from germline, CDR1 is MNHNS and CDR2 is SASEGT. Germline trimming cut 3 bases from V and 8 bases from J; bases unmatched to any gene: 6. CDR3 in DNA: TGTGCCAGCAGTGACCCCCCGGGGGGGGATGAGCAGTTCTTC. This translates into CASSDPPGGDEQFF.

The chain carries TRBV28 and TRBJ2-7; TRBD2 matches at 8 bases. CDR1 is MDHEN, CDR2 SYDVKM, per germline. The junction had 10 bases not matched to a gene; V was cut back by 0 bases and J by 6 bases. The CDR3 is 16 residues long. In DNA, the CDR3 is TGTGCCAGCAGTTTATGGGGGGGCGGGAGGCTTCCCGAGCAGTACTTC. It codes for CASSLWGGGRLPEQYF.

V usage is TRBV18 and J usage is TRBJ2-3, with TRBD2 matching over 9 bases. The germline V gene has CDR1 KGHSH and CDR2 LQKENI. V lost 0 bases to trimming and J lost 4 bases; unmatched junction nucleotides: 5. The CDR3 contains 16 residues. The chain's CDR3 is CASSPPRRGGPDTQYF. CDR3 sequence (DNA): TGTGCCAGCTCACCACCGAGGCGGGGGGGCCCAGATACGCAGTATTTT.

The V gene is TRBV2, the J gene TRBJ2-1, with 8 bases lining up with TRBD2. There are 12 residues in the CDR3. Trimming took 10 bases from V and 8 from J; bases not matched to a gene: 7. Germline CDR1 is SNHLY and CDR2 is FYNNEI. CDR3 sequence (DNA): TGTGCCACTCCCGGGACTAGTTATGAGCAGTTCTTC. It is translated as CATPGTSYEQFF.

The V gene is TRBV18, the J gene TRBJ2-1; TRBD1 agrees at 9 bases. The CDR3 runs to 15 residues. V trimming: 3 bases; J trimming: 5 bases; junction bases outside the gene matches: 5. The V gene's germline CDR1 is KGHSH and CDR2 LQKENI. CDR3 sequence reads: CASSPSGTGNNEQFF. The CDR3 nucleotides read TGTGCCAGCTCACCTTCCGGGACAGGGAACAATGAGCAGTTCTTC.

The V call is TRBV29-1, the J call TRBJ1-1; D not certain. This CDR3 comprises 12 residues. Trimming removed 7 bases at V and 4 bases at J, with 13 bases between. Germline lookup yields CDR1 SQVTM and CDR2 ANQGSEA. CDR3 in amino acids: CSAHRDGTEAFF. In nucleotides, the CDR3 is TGCAGCGCCCACCGGGATGGCACTGAAGCTTTCTTT.

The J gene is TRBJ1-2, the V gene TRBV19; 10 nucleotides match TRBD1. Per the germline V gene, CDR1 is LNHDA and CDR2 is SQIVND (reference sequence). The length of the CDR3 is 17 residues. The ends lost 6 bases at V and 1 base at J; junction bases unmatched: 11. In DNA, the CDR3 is TGTGCCAGTAGCCCCATCACCGGGACAGGGGATAACTATGGCTACACCTTC. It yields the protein CASSPITGTGDNYGYTF.

DNA for the CDR3: TGTGCCAGCAGCACCCCGACAGGGGCAAATTCACCCCTCCACTTT. Translation gives CASSTPTGANSPLHF. The J gene is TRBJ1-6, the V gene TRBV9, with 8 bases identical to TRBD1. Germline values: CDR1 SGDLS, CDR2 YYNGEE. The CDR3 consists of 15 residues. V lost 4 bases to trimming and J lost 7 bases; unmatched junction nucleotides: 7.

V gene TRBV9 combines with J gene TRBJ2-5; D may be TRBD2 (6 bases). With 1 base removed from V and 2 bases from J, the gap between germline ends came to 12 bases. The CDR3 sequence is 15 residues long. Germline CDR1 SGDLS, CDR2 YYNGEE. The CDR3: CASSVRGTRQETQYF. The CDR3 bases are TGTGCCAGCAGCGTACGTGGGACTCGACAAGAGACCCAGTACTTC.

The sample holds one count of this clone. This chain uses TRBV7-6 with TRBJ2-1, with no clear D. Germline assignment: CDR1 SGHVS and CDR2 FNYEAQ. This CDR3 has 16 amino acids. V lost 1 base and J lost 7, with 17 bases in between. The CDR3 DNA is TGTGCCAGCAGCTTAGATCGGCGGAACCTTAGAAATGAGCAGTTCTTC. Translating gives CASSLDRRNLRNEQFF.

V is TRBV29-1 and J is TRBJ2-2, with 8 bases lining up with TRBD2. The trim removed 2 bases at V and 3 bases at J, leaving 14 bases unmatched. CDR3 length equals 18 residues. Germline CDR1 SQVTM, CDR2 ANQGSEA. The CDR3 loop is CSVEPLTGGPLHTGELFF. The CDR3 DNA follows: TGCAGCGTTGAACCTTTAACGGGGGGGCCTCTTCACACCGGGGAGCTGTTTTTT.

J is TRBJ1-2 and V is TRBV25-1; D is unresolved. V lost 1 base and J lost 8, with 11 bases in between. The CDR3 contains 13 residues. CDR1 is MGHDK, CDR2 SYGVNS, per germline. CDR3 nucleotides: TGTGCCAGCAGTGAATGGGGAGAGCCGGGCTACACCTTC. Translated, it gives CASSEWGEPGYTF.

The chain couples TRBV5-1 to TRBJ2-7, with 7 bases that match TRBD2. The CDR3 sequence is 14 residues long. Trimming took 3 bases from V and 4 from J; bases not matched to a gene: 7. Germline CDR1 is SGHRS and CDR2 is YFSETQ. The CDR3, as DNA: TGCGCCAGCAGCTCTACGGGACTAACTTACGAGCAGTACTTC. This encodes CASSSTGLTYEQYF.

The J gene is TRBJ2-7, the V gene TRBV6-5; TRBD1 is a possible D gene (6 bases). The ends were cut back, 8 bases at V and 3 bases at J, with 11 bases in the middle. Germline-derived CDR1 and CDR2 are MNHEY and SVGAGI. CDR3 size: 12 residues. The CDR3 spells CASGKDSYEQYF. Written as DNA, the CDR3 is TGTGCCAGCGGGAAGGACAGCTACGAGCAGTACTTC.

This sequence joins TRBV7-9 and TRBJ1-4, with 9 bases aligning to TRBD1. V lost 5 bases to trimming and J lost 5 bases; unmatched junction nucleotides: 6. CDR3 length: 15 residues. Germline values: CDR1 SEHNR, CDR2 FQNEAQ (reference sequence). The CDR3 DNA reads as TGTGCCAGCAGCAAGCCGGGACAGGGCAATGAAAAACTGTTTTTT. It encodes CASSKPGQGNEKLFF.

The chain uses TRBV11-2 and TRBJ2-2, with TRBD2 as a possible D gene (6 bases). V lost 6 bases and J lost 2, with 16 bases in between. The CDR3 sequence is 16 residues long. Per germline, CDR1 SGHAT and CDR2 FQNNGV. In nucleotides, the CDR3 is TGTGCCAGCAGATCGACCGGGGGTGTAAACACCGGGGAGCTGTTTTTT. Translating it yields CASRSTGGVNTGELFF.